This TCR beta chain derives from a study of blood T cell repertoires in COVID-19 (dated by TCRdb to 2018 to 2020). In the study overall: Samples from collaborators originated in the United States, Italy and Spain and spanned both the acute and convalescent phases of COVID-19. The repertoires were released in a freely available public database meant as a resource for research on the immune response to SARS-CoV-2. Where available, HLA class I and class II types were taken from metadata supplied by the sample provider and were not determined by assay-based typing. Samples were obtained from the ongoing ImmuneRACE study (first 160 participants) and from about 1,300 subjects provided by 6 global collaborators. Deeply sampled blood TCRbeta repertoires from subjects exposed to, actively infected with, or recovered from COVID-19 were included in the dataset. The material from the prospective study consisted of cDNA or gDNA derived from T cells, B-cell-depleted T cells, or PBMCs. The sample metadata nearly always contained a de-identified subject ID, COVID-19 status, age in years and sex.

Collaborating institutions collected whole blood in K2EDTA tubes following their own protocols. Collaborator samples were shipped for TCRbeta analysis as frozen whole blood, isolated PBMCs, or DNA extracted from either sample type. About this clone: Its antigen is not yet known. Within one base of it there is no much larger clone, and no base qualities were kept.

Clipping removes 0 bases from V and 1 base from J, with 9 as the unmatched junction base count. The CDR3 has 18 amino acids, counting the end cysteine and phenylalanine. Only the CDR3 part of the read is kept: 54 bases, read in frame from the first base. CDR1 is given as MDHEN and CDR2 as SYDVKM, both from the germline V gene. The immunoSEQ Assay, a bias-controlled multiplex PCR, was used to amplify TCRbeta CDR3 regions from genomic DNA. Per the authors' processing: Within the assay, amplification of reference gene primers was used to estimate how many nucleated cells each sample contained. Sequence reads were collapsed and filtered to measure the absolute abundance of every unique TCRbeta CDR3 rearrangement. For each sample, productive Simpson clonality was calculated by taking the square root of Simpson's diversity index across productive rearrangements. TCRdb obtained this table from immuneACCESS and retained in-frame rearrangements with V and J assigned. These tables miss some clones; where compared with another copy, unresolved V genes account for less than half of the shortfall, and the remainder is unexplained. V, J and clone size reflect that table, while D and trimming were determined from the DNA. The sample table shows around 230,000 clones, and around four fifths are seen once. The ten largest clones represent 8% to 10% of the sample.

The research as a whole found: The quantity of clinical and demographic metadata differed by source and by participant and was supplied without curation.

The receptor chain draws on TRBV28 and TRBJ2-1; TRBD2 lines up with 7 middle nucleotides. Sequenced sample: peripheral blood. The receptor was isolated from a woman in her 50s with acute or convalescent COVID-19. The sequence in DNA is TGTGCCAGCAGTTTATGGGGCGGGAGTCTAGAATCCTACAATGAGCAGTTCTTC. Translated, this gives CASSLWGGSLESYNEQFF. The full variable domain, with segments outside the CDR3 supplied by the reference TRBV28 and TRBJ2-1 proteins, appears as DVKVTQSSRYLVKRTGEKVFLECVQDMDHENMFWYRQDPGLGLRLIYFSYDVKMKEKGDIPEGYSVSREKKERFSLILESASTNQTSMYLCASSLWGGSLESYNEQFFGPGTRLTVL.